This T cell receptor (beta chain) was recorded in a study of shared clonotypes between healthy human individuals. Whole-study context: The cohort comprised a couple of women and a few men. Their ages spanned 18 to 49 years.

On this clone: Its antigen is undetermined.

Sequencing used immunoSEQ multiplex PCR; TCRdb keeps in-frame clones, though not all of them. The repertoire consists of around 1,100,000 clones, with approximately 80% occurring once and the leading ten covering approximately 0.95%. Regarding the study as a whole: Larger estimated richness was generally seen in naive subsets than in memory subsets.

Trimming left V 5 bases short and J 3 bases short, with 29 bases between. The germline V gene has CDR1 SGHTA and CDR2 FQGTGA. The CDR3 has 19 residues. The sequence was collected from a young man in good health. Some clones in this sample may be carry-over from other donors' samples. The chain recombines TRBV7-3 with TRBJ2-7, with D perhaps being TRBD1 or TRBD2 (5 bases each). Sequencing was carried out using memory CD4+ T cells from PBMCs. Subset described: CD45RA-negative fraction. The CDR3 region has the DNA TGTGCCAGCAGCCCGAAACCTGGCCCCGGCCGGGGCCCTCGCTACGAGCAGTACTTC. Encoded protein: CASSPKPGPGRGPRYEQYF.